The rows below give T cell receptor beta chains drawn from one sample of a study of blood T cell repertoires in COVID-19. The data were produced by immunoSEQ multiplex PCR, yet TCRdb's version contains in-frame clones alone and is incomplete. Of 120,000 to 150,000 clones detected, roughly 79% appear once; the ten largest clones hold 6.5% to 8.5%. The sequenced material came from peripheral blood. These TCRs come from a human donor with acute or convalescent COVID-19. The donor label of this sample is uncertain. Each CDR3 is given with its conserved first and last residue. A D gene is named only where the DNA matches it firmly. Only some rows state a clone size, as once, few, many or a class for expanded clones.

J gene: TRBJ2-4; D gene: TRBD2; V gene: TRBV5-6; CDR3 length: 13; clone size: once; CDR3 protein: CASSPRLANIQYF; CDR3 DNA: TGTGCCAGCAGTCCTCGACTAGCCAACATTCAGTACTTC
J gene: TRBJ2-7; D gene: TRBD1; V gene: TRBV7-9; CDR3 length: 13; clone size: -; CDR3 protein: CASSKGQIYEQYF; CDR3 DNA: TGTGCCAGCAGTAAGGGACAGATCTACGAGCAGTACTTC
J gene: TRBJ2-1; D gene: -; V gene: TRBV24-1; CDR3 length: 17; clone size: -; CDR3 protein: CATSDSTDTSSYNEQFF; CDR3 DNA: TGTGCCACCAGTGATTCAACGGACACGAGCTCCTACAATGAGCAGTTCTTC
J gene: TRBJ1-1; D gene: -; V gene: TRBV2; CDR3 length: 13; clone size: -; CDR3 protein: CAGFRGMNTEAFF; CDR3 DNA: TGTGCCGGGTTCAGGGGTATGAACACTGAAGCTTTCTTT
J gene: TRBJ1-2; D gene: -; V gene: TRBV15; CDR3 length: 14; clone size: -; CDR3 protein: CATSIRRNHYGYTF; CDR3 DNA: TGTGCCACCAGCATACGCAGGAACCACTATGGCTACACCTTC
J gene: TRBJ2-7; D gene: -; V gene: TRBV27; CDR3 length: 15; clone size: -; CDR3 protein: CASSPMAGRFYEQYF; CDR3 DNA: TGTGCCAGCAGCCCCATGGCAGGAAGGTTCTACGAGCAGTACTTC
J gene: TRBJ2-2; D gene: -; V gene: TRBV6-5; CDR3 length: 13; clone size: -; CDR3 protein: CASSQQGMGELFF; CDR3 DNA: TGTGCCAGCAGTCAACAGGGTATGGGGGAGCTGTTTTTT
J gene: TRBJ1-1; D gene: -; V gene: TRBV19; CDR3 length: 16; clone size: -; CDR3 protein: CASNRRTAGRYTEAFF; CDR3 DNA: TGTGCCAGTAATAGAAGGACCGCGGGTAGGTACACTGAAGCTTTCTTT
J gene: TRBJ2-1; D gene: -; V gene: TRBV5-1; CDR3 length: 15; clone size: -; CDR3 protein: CASSLEWSAGDEQFF; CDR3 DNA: TGCGCCAGCAGCTTGGAGTGGTCGGCAGGGGATGAGCAGTTCTTC
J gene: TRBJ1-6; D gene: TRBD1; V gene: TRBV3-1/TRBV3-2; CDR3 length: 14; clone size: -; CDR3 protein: CASSYGQGNSPLHF; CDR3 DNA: TGTGCCAGCAGTTACGGACAGGGGAATTCACCCCTCCACTTT
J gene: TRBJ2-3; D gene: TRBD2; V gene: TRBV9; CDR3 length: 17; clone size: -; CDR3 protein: CASSVGRLAGGRDTQYF; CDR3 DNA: TGTGCCAGCAGCGTAGGGCGGCTAGCGGGGGGGAGAGATACGCAGTATTTT
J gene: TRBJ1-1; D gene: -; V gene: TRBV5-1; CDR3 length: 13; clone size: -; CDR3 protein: CASSLAGETEAFF; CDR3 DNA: TGCGCCAGCAGCTTGGCCGGGGAGACTGAAGCTTTCTTT
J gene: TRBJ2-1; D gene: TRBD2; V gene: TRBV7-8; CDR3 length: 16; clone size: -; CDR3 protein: CASSSAGGPWGNEQFF; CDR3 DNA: TGTGCCAGCAGTTCCGCGGGGGGGCCCTGGGGTAATGAGCAGTTCTTC
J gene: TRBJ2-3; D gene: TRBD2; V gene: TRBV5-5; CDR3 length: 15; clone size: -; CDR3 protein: CASSPREGLTDTQYF; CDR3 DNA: TGTGCCAGCAGTCCCAGGGAGGGTCTCACAGATACGCAGTATTTT
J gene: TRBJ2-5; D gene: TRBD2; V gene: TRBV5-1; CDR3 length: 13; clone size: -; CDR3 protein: CASSGTSQETQYF; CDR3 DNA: TGCGCCAGCAGCGGGACTAGTCAAGAGACCCAGTACTTC
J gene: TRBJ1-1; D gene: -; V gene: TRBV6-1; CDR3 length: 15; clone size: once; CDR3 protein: CASSEQPVGNTEAFF; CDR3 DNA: TGTGCCAGCAGTGAACAACCTGTCGGGAACACTGAAGCTTTCTTT
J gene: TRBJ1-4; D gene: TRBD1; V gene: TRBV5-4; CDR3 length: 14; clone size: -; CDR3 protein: CASSVGQGGEKLFF; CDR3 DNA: TGTGCCAGCAGCGTGGGACAGGGTGGGGAAAAACTGTTTTTT
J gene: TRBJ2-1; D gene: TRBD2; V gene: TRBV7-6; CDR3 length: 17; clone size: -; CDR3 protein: CASSLSFGAGGTNEQFF; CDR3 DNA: TGTGCCAGCAGCTTAAGCTTCGGAGCGGGGGGTACCAATGAGCAGTTCTTC
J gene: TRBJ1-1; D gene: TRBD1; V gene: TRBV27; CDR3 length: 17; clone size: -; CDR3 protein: CASSSGGLGIRGTEAFF; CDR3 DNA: TGTGCCAGCAGTTCGGGCGGGCTAGGCATCAGGGGGACTGAAGCTTTCTTT
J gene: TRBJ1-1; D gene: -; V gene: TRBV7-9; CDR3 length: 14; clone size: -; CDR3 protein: CASSPDSVNTEAFF; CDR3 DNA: TGTGCCAGCAGCCCCGACTCGGTTAACACTGAAGCTTTCTTT
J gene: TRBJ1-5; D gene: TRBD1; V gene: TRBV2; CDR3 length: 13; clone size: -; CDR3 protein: CATGTGGNQPQHF; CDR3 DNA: TGTGCGACCGGGACAGGGGGCAATCAGCCCCAGCATTTT
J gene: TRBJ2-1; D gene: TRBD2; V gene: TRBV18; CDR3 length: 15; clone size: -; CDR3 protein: CASSQTSGGGNEQFF; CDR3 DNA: TGTGCCAGCTCGCAGACTAGCGGGGGAGGAAATGAGCAGTTCTTC
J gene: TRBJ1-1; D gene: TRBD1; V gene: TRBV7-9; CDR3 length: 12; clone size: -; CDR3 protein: CASSFEGAEAFF; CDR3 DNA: TGTGCCAGCAGCTTTGAGGGGGCAGAAGCTTTCTTT
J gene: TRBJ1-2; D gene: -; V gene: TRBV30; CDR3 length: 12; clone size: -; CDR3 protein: CAWSAGGYGYTF; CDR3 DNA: TGTGCCTGGAGTGCCGGGGGCTATGGCTACACCTTC
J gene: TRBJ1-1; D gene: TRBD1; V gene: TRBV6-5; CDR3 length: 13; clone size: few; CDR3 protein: CASSRTGGTEAFF; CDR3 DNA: TGTGCCAGCTCGAGGACAGGGGGCACTGAAGCTTTCTTT
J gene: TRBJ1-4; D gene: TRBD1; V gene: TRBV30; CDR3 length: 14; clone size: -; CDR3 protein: CAWKRGDRDEKLFF; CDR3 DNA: TGTGCCTGGAAGAGGGGTGACAGGGACGAAAAACTGTTTTTT
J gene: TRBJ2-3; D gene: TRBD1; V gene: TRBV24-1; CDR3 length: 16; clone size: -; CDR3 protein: CATSDPGTGNTDTQYF; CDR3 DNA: TGTGCCACCAGTGATCCCGGGACAGGGAACACAGATACGCAGTATTTT
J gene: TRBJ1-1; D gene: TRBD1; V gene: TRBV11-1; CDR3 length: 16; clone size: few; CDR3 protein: CASSYPWTGEGTEAFF; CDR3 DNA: TGTGCCAGCAGCTACCCCTGGACAGGGGAAGGCACTGAAGCTTTCTTT
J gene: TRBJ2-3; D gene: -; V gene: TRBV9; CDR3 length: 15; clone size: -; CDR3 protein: CASSLGTYSTDTQYF; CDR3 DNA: TGTGCCAGCAGCTTGGGGACTTATAGCACAGATACGCAGTATTTT
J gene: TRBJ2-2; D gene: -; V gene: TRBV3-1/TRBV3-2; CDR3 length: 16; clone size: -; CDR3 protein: CASSPTRPANTGELFF; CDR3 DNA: TGTGCCAGCAGCCCGACTCGTCCTGCGAACACCGGGGAGCTGTTTTTT
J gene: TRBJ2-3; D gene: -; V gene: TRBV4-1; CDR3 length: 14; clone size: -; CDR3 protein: CASSQQDLTDTQYF; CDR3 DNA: TGCGCCAGCAGCCAACAGGATCTCACAGATACGCAGTATTTT
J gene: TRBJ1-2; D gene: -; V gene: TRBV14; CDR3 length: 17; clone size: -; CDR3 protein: CASSQGTDTWGGSGYTF; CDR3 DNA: TGTGCCAGCAGCCAAGGGACCGACACCTGGGGCGGGAGTGGCTACACCTTC
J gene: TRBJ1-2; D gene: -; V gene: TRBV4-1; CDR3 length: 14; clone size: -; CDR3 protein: CASRRTATNYGYTF; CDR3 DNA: TGCGCCTCCCGTAGGACAGCGACTAACTATGGCTACACCTTC
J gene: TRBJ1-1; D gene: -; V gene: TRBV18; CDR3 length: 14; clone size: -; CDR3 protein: CASSPPDMNTEAFF; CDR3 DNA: TGTGCCAGCTCACCGCCGGACATGAACACTGAAGCTTTCTTT
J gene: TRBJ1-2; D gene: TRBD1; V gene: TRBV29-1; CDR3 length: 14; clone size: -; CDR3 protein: CSVEDQDRYYGYTF; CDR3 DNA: TGCAGCGTTGAAGATCAGGACAGGTACTATGGCTACACCTTC
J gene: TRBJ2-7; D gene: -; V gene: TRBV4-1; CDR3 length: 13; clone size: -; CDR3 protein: CASSQDHGYEQYF; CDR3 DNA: TGCGCCAGCAGCCAAGACCACGGCTACGAGCAGTACTTC
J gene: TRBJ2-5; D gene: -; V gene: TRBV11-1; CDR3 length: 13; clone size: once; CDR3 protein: CASSLFRTETQYF; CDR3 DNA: TGTGCCAGCAGCTTATTCAGAACAGAGACCCAGTACTTC
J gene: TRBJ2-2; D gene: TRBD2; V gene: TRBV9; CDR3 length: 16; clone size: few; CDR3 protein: CASSTGLAGAQGELFF; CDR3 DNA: TGTGCCAGCAGCACCGGACTAGCGGGGGCCCAGGGGGAGCTGTTTTTT
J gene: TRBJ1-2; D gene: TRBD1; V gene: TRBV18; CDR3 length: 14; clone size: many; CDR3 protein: CASSPARTGGGYTF; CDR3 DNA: TGTGCCAGCTCACCGGCCCGGACAGGGGGAGGCTACACCTTC
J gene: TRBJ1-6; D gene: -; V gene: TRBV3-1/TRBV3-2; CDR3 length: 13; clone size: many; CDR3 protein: CASSQGANSPLHF; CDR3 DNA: TGTGCCAGCAGCCAAGGGGCTAATTCACCCCTCCACTTT
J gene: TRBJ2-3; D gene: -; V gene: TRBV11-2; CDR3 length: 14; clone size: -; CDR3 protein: CASSFDKPLDTQYF; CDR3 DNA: TGTGCCAGCAGCTTCGACAAGCCGCTGGATACGCAGTATTTT
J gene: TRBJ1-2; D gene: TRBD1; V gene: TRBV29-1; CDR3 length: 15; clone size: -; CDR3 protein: CSVDEEGTGAYGYTF; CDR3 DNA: TGCAGCGTTGACGAAGAGGGGACAGGGGCTTATGGCTACACCTTC
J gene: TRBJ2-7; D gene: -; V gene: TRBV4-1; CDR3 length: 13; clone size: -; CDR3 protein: CASSSQAPYEQYF; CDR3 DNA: TGCGCCAGCAGCAGTCAGGCCCCCTACGAGCAGTACTTC
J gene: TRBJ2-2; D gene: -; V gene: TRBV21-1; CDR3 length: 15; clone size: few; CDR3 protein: CASSKGTAAVGELFF; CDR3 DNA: TGTGCCAGCAGCAAAGGGACTGCAGCAGTCGGGGAGCTGTTTTTT
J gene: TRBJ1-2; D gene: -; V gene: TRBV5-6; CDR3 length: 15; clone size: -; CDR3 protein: CASSSIGAAFGGYTF; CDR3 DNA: TGTGCCAGCAGCTCTATTGGGGCCGCTTTCGGAGGCTACACCTTC
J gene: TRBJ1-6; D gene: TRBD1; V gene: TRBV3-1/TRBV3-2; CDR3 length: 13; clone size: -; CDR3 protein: CASIGQGDSPLHF; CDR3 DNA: TGTGCCAGCATAGGACAGGGGGATTCACCCCTCCACTTT
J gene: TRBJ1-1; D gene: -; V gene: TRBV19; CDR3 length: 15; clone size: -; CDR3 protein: CASSIGGALNTEAFF; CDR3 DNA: TGTGCCAGTAGTATTGGGGGGGCTCTGAACACTGAAGCTTTCTTT
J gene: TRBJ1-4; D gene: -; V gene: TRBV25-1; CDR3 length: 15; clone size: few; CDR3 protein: CASSRKGGANEKLFF; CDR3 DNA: TGTGCCAGCTCCCGAAAGGGGGGGGCTAATGAAAAACTGTTTTTT
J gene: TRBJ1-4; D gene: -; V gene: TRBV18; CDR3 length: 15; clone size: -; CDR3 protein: CASSPDSATNEKLFF; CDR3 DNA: TGTGCCAGCTCACCGGACAGTGCAACTAATGAAAAACTGTTTTTT
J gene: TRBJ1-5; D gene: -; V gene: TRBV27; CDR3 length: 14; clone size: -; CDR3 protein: CASSFNRYNQPQHF; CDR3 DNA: TGTGCCAGCAGTTTCAACAGGTATAATCAGCCCCAGCATTTT
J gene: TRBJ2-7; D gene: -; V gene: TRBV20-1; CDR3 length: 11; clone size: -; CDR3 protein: CSASMSYEQYF; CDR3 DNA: TGCAGTGCTAGTATGAGCTACGAGCAGTACTTC
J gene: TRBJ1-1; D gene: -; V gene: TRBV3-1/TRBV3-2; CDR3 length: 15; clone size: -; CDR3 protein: CASSQSRLRGTEAFF; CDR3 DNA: TGTGCCAGCAGCCAAAGCAGGCTCCGGGGAACTGAAGCTTTCTTT
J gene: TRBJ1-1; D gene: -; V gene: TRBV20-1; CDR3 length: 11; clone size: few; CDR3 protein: CSALDTSEAFF; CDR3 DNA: TGCAGTGCTCTCGACACGTCTGAAGCTTTCTTT